What follows are 11 T cell receptor beta chains derived from one specimen sequenced in a study of blood T cells in healthy people across ages. The second PCR ran roughly 6 to 12 cycles with a sample-barcoded 5' primer and J-beta primers. TCRdb redid the calling of the 5' RACE reads with MiXCR, one entry per CDR3 protein. The repertoire holds about 560,000 distinct CDR3 sequences, 25% to 35% seen once, with approximately 4% in the top ten. These data were also reused for a study on T cells of mothers and their children.

The sample taken for sequencing was blood. Source of these receptors: a boy younger than 10 in good health.

The rearrangement joins TRBV27 to TRBJ1-1; 8 bases align to TRBD1. V was pared by 5 bases and J by 1 base, with 6 bases of the junction left unmatched. The CDR3 runs 15 residues. The germline gives CDR1 MNHEY, CDR2 SMNVEV (reference sequence). As DNA, the CDR3 is TGTGCCAGCAGTCCCCGACAGGGGACGAACACTGAAGCTTTCTTT. It is translated as CASSPRQGTNTEAFF.

This chain connects TRBV4-1 to TRBJ2-1; D not certain. The V end lost 4 bases, the J end lost 0 bases, and 10 bases lay between the germline ends. The CDR3 length is 15 residues. Germline V gives CDR1 MGHRA, CDR2 YSYEKL. CDR3 DNA: TGCGCCAGCAGCCCAGAACTAAGCTCCTACAATGAGCAGTTCTTC. Its translation is CASSPELSSYNEQFF.

The V gene is TRBV14, the J gene TRBJ2-5; D not resolved. Trimming left V 3 bases short and J 5 bases short, with 7 bases between. The CDR3 contains 12 residues. Germline assignment: CDR1 SGHDN and CDR2 FVKESK. The CDR3 sequence is CASSHVAETQYF. Written as DNA, the CDR3 is TGTGCCAGCAGCCACGTGGCGGAGACCCAGTACTTC.

The chain has TRBV24-1 and TRBJ2-4; 8 bases are shared with TRBD2. With V trimmed by 9 bases and J by 9 bases, 18 bases remained unmatched. This CDR3 is 16 amino acids long. The germline CDR1 and CDR2 sequences are KGHDR and SFDVKD. The DNA for the CDR3 is TGTGCCACCGTACCTCAGCGGGGGCATGAAGCGGGCATTCAGTACTTC. This translates into CATVPQRGHEAGIQYF.

This rearrangement joins TRBV19 to TRBJ2-5; D is unresolved. The ends were cut back, 4 bases at V and 4 bases at J, with 10 bases in the middle. The V gene's germline CDR1 is LNHDA and CDR2 SQIVND (reference sequence). The CDR3 is 13 amino acids. DNA of the CDR3: TGTGCCAGTAGTACCGCCGGAAGAGAGACCCAGTACTTC. Protein: CASSTAGRETQYF.

This clonotype was found a few times. The rearrangement uses TRBV20-1 and TRBJ1-4, with D perhaps matching TRBD1 (5 bases). This CDR3 has 17 residues. Germline V gives CDR1 DFQATT, CDR2 SNEGSKA (reference sequence). Trimming shortened V by 5 bases and J by 0 bases, and 19 bases separated the two germline ends. CDR3 sequence (DNA): TGCAGTGCTTCCACCGGGAGCTGGGGGGCAACTAATGAAAAACTGTTTTTT. Protein sequence: CSASTGSWGATNEKLFF.

This clonotype was found a few times. The V gene is TRBV20-1, the J gene TRBJ2-2, with no clear D. The CDR3 has 14 amino acids. Germline V lookup: CDR1 DFQATT, CDR2 SNEGSKA (reference sequence). Trimming pared 1 base from V and 6 bases from J, leaving 12 bases between. The CDR3 DNA sequence: TGCAGTGCTAGAGGGGCAGCTTCGGCCGGGGAGCTGTTTTTT. Protein: CSARGAASAGELFF.

The chain's CDR3 is CAISVTTGPYEQYF. CDR3 DNA sequence: TGTGCCATCAGTGTCACGACAGGGCCCTACGAGCAGTACTTC. V and J are TRBV10-3 and TRBJ2-1; 7 nucleotides line up with TRBD1. The better agreement between TRBJ2-7 and the DNA end casts doubt on the J call. The CDR3 extends over 14 amino acids. Germline V gene sequence: CDR1 ENHRY, CDR2 SYGVKD.

V and J are TRBV20-1 and TRBJ1-2; D is possibly TRBD1 (6 bases). The CDR3 is 13 residues long. Trimming stripped 4 bases from V and 2 bases from J, with 11 bases between. Germline assignment: CDR1 DFQATT and CDR2 SNEGSKA (reference sequence). The DNA for the CDR3 is TGCAGTGCTACTCCGGGGACAAACTATGGCTACACCTTC. As protein: CSATPGTNYGYTF.

The rearrangement joins TRBV6-5 to TRBJ2-5, with a weak D call TRBD2 (6 bases). Trimming stripped 5 bases from V and 5 bases from J, with 12 bases between. There are 13 residues in the CDR3. The V gene's germline CDR1 is MNHEY and CDR2 SVGAGI. CDR3 protein: CASSRGRWETQYF. The CDR3 DNA follows: TGTGCCAGCAGTCGAGGGAGGTGGGAGACCCAGTACTTC.

This clonotype has just a few counts. The CDR3 nucleotides are TGTGCCAGCAGGAAGGGCGGGAACTCTGGAAACACCATATATTTT. It is translated as CASRKGGNSGNTIYF. The chain employs TRBV27 and TRBJ1-3; no firm D call. Germline V gene data show CDR1 as MNHEY and CDR2 as SMNVEV (reference sequence). CDR3 length: 15 residues. Deletions cut 6 bases from V and 0 bases from J, with 12 bases between.